This T cell receptor (beta chain) was sequenced for a study of human T cells and chemical hapten exposure. This CDR3 has 12 residues. Looked up from germline, CDR1 is MNHNY and CDR2 is SVGAGI (reference sequence). V lost 6 bases and J lost 4, with 9 bases in between. Study conclusions and caveats: Sensitizing with DPC caused no change in TCRs above 1 in 1000 frequency.

With regard to this clonotype: Its cognate antigen is unknown.

Unique molecular identifiers were affixed to discrete cDNA molecules within the library. Original handling: With a range of 23,224 to 690,600, the median per sample was about 87,000 TCRs. Each CDR3 protein is one row after TCRdb ran MiXCR on the 5' RACE reads. TCRdb's processing, not the authors' own work, is the source of the V and J calls. The table has some 78,000 distinct CDR3 sequences, 7.7% seen once. Someone pulled total RNA out of unfractionated whole blood. The chain links TRBV6-6 to TRBJ2-5; no clear D. The sequence came from a male donor in good health. In DNA, the CDR3 is TGTGCCAGCAGCCCGACCGGAGAGACCCAGTACTTC. Residues: CASSPTGETQYF.